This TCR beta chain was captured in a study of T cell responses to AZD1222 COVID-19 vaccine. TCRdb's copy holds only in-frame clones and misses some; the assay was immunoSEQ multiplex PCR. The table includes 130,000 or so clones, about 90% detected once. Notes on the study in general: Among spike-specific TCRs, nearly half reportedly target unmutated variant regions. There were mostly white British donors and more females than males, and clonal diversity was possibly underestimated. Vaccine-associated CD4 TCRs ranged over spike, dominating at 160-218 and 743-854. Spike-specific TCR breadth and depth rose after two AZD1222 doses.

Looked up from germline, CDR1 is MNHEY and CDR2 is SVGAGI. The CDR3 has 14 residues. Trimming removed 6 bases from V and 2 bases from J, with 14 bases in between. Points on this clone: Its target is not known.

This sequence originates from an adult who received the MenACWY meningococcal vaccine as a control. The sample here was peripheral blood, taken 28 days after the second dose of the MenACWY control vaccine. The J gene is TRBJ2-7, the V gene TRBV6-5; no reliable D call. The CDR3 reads CASRATVRAYEQYF. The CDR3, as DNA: TGTGCCAGCAGGGCGACGGTTAGGGCCTACGAGCAGTACTTC.